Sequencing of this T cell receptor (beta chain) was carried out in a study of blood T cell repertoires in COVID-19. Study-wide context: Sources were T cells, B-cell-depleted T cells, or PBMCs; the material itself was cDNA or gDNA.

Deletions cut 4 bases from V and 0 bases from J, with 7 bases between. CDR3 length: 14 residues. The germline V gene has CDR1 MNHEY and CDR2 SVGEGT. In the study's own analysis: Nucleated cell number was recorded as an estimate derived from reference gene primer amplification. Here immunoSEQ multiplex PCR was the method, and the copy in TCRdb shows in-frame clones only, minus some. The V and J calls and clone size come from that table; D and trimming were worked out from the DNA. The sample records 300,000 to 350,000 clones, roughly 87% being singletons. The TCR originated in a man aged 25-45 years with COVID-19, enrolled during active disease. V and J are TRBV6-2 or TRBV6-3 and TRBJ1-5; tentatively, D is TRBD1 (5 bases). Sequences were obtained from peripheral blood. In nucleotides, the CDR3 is TGTGCCAGCAGTTCCAGGGTTAGCAATCAGCCCCAGCATTTT. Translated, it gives CASSSRVSNQPQHF.